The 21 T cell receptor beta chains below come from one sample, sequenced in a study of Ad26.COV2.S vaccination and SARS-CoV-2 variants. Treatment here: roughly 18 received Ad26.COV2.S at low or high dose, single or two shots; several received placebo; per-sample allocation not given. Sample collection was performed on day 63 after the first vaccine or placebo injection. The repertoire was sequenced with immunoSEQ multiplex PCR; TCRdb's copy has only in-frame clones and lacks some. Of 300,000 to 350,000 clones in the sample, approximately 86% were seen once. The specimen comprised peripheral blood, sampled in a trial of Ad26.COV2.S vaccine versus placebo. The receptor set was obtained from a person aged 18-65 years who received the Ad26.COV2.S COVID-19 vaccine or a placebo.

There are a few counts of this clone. Here the CDR3 reads CASGREIDQPQHF. DNA of the CDR3: TGTGCCAGCGGTAGGGAAATTGATCAGCCCCAGCATTTT. This chain uses TRBV6-5 with TRBJ1-5, with D unresolved. Germline V gene data show CDR1 as MNHEY and CDR2 as SVGAGI. The V and J ends lost 8 bases and 5 bases respectively, with 13 bases between them. This CDR3 contains 13 residues.

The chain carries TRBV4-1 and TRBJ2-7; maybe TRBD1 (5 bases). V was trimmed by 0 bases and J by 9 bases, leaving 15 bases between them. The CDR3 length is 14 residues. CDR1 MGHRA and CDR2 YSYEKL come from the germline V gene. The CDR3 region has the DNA TGCGCCAGCAGCCAAGATGGGGTGGGCACAGGGCAGTACTTC. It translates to CASSQDGVGTGQYF.

The CDR3 coding sequence is TGTGCCAGCAGTCTCGGGGGACGGCATAACTATGGCTACACCTTC. Translation: CASSLGGRHNYGYTF. This chain connects TRBV7-2 to TRBJ1-2; D may be TRBD1 (5 bases). Trimming cost V 6 bases and J 1 base, with 15 bases left between them. The CDR3 length is 15 residues. The germline CDR1 and CDR2 sequences are SGHTA and FQGNSA.

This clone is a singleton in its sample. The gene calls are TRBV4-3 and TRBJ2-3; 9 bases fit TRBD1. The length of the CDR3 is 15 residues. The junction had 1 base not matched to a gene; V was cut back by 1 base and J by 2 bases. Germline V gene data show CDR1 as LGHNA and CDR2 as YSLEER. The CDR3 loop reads CASSQGDRATDTQYF. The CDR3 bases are TGCGCCAGCAGCCAAGGGGACAGGGCCACAGATACGCAGTATTTT.

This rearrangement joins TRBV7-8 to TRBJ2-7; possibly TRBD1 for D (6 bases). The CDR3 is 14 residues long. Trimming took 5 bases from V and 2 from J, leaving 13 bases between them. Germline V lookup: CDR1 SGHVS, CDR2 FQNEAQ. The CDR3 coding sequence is TGTGCCAGCAGCCAACAGGGAAAACCCTACGAGCAGTACTTC. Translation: CASSQQGKPYEQYF.

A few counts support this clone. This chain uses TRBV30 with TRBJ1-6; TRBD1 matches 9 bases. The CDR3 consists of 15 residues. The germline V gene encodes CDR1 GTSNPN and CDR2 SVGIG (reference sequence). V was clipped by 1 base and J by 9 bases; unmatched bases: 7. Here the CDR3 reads CAWSGGDRVSSPLHF. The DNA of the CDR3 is TGTGCCTGGAGTGGGGGGGACAGGGTTAGTTCACCCCTCCACTTT.

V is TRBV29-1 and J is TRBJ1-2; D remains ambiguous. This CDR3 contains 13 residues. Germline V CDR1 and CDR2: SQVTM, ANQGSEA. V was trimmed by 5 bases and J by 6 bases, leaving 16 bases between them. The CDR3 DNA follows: TGCAGCGTTTTCCCCGGCTCTCGAGATGGCTACACCTTC. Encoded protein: CSVFPGSRDGYTF.

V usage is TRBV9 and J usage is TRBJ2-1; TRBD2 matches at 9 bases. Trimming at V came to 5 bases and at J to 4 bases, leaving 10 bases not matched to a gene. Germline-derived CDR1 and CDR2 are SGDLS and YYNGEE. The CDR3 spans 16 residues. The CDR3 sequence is CASSRSLAGAYNEQFF. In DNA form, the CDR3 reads TGTGCCAGCAGTCGATCCTTAGCGGGGGCATACAATGAGCAGTTCTTC.

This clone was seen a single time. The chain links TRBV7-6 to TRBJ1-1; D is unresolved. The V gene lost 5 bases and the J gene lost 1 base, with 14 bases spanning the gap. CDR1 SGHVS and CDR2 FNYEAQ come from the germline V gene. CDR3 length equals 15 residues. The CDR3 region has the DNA TGTGCCAGCAGCCCAGAACAGCTAAAGAACACTGAAGCTTTCTTT. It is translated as CASSPEQLKNTEAFF.

The CDR3 DNA sequence: TGTGCCAGCAGTTACGACAGCTATGGCTACACCTTC. It codes for CASSYDSYGYTF. The V and J genes are TRBV6-5 and TRBJ1-2, with a possible D match to TRBD1 (5 bases). The ends were cut back, 2 bases at V and 4 bases at J, with 5 bases in the middle. Germline CDR1 MNHEY, CDR2 SVGAGI. The CDR3 spans 12 residues.

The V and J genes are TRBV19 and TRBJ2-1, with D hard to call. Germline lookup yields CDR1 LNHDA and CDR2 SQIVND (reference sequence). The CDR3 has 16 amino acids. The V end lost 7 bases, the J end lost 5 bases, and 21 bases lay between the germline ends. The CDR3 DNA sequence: TGTGCCAGTACCAATGGATATCGGTTCGTGGACAATGAGCAGTTCTTC. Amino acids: CASTNGYRFVDNEQFF.

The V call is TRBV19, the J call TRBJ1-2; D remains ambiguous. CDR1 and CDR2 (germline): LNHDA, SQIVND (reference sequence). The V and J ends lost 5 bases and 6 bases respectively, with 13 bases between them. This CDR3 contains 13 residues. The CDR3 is CASSPSPSHGYTF. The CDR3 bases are TGTGCCAGTAGTCCCTCCCCGTCCCATGGCTACACCTTC.

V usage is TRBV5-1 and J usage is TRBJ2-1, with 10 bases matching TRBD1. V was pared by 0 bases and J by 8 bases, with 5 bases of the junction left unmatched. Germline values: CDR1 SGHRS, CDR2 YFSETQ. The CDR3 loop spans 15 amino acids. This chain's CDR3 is CASSLGTGGIYEQFF. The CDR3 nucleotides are TGCGCCAGCAGCTTGGGGACAGGGGGAATTTATGAGCAGTTCTTC.

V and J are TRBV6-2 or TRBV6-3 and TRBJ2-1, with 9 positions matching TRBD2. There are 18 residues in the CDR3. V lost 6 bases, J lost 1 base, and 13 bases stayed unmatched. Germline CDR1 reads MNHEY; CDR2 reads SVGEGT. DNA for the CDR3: TGTGCCAGCAGCAGGTCTGGCGGGGGGGCTCGGTCCTACAATGAGCAGTTCTTC. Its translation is CASSRSGGGARSYNEQFF.

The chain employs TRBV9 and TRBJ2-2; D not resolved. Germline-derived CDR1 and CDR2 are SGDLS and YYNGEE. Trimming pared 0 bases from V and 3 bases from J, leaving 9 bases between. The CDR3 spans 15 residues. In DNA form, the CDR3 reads TGTGCCAGCAGCGTAGAGCCCCAAGACACCGGGGAGCTGTTTTTT. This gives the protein CASSVEPQDTGELFF. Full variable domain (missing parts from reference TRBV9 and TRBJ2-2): DSGVTQTPKHLITATGQRVTLRCSPRSGDLSVYWYQQSLDQGLQFLIQYYNGEERAKGNILERFSAQQFPDLHSELNLSSLELGDSALYFCASSVEPQDTGELFFGEGSRLTVL.

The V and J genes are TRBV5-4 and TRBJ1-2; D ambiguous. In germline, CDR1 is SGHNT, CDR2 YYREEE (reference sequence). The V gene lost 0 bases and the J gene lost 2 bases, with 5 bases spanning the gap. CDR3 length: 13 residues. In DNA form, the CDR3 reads TGTGCCAGCAGCTTGGTCAAGAACTATGGCTACACCTTC. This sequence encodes CASSLVKNYGYTF. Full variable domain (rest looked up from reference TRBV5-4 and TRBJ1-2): ETGVTQSPTHLIKTRGQQVTLRCSSQSGHNTVSWYQQALGQGPQFIFQYYREEENGRGNFPPRFSGLQFPNYSSELNVNALELDDSALYLCASSLVKNYGYTFGSGTRLTVV.

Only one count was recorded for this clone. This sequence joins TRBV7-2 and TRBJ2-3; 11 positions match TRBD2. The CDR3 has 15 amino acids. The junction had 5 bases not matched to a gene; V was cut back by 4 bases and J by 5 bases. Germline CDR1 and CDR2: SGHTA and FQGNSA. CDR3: CASSSNSGGGDTQYF. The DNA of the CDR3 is TGTGCCAGCAGCTCGAATAGCGGGGGGGGAGATACGCAGTATTTT. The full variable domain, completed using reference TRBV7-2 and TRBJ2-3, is GAGVSQSPSNKVTEKGKDVELRCDPISGHTALYWYRQSLGQGLEFLIYFQGNSAPDKSGLPSDRFSAERTGGSVSTLTIQRTQQEDSAVYLCASSSNSGGGDTQYFGPGTRLTVL.

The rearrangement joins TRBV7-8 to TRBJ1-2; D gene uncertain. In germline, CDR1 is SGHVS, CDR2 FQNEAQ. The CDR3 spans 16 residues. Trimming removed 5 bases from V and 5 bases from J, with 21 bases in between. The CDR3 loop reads CASSPEVRILRYGYTF. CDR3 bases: TGTGCCAGCAGCCCCGAAGTTAGGATCCTGAGATATGGCTACACCTTC.

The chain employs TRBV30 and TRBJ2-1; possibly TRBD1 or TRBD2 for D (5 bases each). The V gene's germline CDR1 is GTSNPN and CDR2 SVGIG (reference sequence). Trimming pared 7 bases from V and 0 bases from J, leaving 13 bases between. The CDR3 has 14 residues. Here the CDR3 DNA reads TGTGCCTCGCCGGGGCGGAGCTCCTACAATGAGCAGTTCTTC. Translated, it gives CASPGRSSYNEQFF.

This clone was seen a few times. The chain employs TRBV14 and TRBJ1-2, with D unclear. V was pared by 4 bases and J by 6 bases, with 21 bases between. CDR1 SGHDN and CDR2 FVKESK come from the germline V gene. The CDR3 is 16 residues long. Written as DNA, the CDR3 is TGTGCCAGCAGCCGAAATATGTTGACGCCCACTAATGGCTACACCTTC. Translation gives CASSRNMLTPTNGYTF.

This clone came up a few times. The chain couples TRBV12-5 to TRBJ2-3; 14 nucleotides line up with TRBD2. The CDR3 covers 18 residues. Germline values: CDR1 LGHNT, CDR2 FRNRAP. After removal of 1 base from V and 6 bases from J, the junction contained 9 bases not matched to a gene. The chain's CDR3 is CASGLGTGTSGGADTQYF. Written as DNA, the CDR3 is TGTGCTAGTGGTTTGGGGACCGGGACTAGCGGGGGAGCGGATACGCAGTATTTT.